This TCR beta chain stems from a study of cytotoxic CD8 clonotypes in ibrutinib-treated CLL. Sequenced by immunoSEQ multiplex PCR; TCRdb stores in-frame clones only, minus some. There are 300,000 to 350,000 clones in the sample; roughly 80% occur only once, and over 6.5% lies in the top ten. Trimming shortened V by 6 bases and J by 1 base, and 12 bases separated the two germline ends. This CDR3 has 14 amino acids. Germline V gene sequence: CDR1 MGHRA, CDR2 YSYEKL. On this clone: Its antigen is not known.

Regarding the study as a whole: Contraction or stability on treatment characterized the public clonotypes, which were uncommon.

The genes are TRBV4-1 and TRBJ1-1; D gene uncertain. Sequenced material: PBMCs, taken before ibrutinib treatment. The receptor was derived from a human donor with chronic lymphocytic leukemia. CDR3 region: CASRSPEKNTEAFF. The CDR3 nucleotides are TGCGCCAGCAGATCCCCAGAAAAGAACACTGAAGCTTTCTTT.